Listed below are T cell receptor beta chains from one sample, sequenced in a study of cytomegalovirus exposure and HLA in healthy donors. TCRdb keeps only in-frame clones here, not all; method: immunoSEQ multiplex PCR. The repertoire holds about 150,000 clones, around 83% seen once, with roughly 7.8% in the top ten. Sequencing input: PBMCs. Receptors were obtained from a woman in her forties or fifties in good health and CMV-seropositive. Both conserved end residues are part of each CDR3.

V: TRBV6-5
J: TRBJ2-7
CDR3: CASSEWTGNYEQYF

V: TRBV6-1
J: TRBJ1-4
CDR3: CASSDGTGNEKLFF

V: TRBV7-9
J: TRBJ1-3
CDR3: CASSRRGRSSGNTIYF

V: TRBV28
J: TRBJ1-1
CDR3: CASGSSWNTEAFF

V: TRBV6-5
J: TRBJ2-7
CDR3: CASSSDRWNEQYF

V: TRBV9
J: TRBJ1-2
CDR3: CASSVVSGGSDGYTF

V: TRBV4-2
J: TRBJ1-2
CDR3: CASSQDWQGAGGYTF

V: TRBV4-3
J: TRBJ2-7
CDR3: CASSQDLADMSSYEQYF

V: TRBV9
J: TRBJ2-1
CDR3: CASSAQGYNEQFF

V: TRBV7-9
J: TRBJ1-2
CDR3: CASSATANYGYTF

V: TRBV4-3
J: TRBJ1-2
CDR3: CASSHGDVEGYTF

V: TRBV7-8
J: TRBJ2-1
CDR3: CASSLWQGVEQFF

V: TRBV2
J: TRBJ1-4
CDR3: CASLRVGGNEKLFF

V: TRBV5-4
J: TRBJ2-7
CDR3: CASSPDPGTYEQYF

V: TRBV29-1
J: TRBJ2-2
CDR3: CSVDMTGGAGELFF

V: TRBV7-2
J: TRBJ2-5
CDR3: CASSSQETQYF

V: TRBV18
J: TRBJ1-3
CDR3: CASSRLGPGNTIYF

V: TRBV7-9
J: TRBJ2-7
CDR3: CASTQIWGQSHEQYF

V: TRBV5-4
J: TRBJ2-6
CDR3: CASSGDRADLSGANVLTF

V: TRBV5-1
J: TRBJ1-6
CDR3: CASSLGDRDSSPLHF

V: TRBV19
J: TRBJ1-4
CDR3: CASSITSGGDGEKLFF

V: TRBV5-1
J: TRBJ2-2
CDR3: CASSLWNSGTGELFF

V: TRBV28
J: TRBJ1-2
CDR3: CASAGPTNYGYTF

V: TRBV7-9
J: TRBJ2-1
CDR3: CASSLRTSGLYNEQFF

V: TRBV11-2
J: TRBJ1-1
CDR3: CTSSLAWVFGTEAFF

V: TRBV7-2
J: TRBJ1-1
CDR3: CASSPGHLVNTEAFF

V: TRBV10-3
J: TRBJ1-5
CDR3: CAISVTGTQGNQPQHF

V: TRBV6-5
J: TRBJ2-7
CDR3: CASSYSQGTYEQYF

V: TRBV5-1
J: TRBJ2-1
CDR3: CASSRLAGISYNEQFF